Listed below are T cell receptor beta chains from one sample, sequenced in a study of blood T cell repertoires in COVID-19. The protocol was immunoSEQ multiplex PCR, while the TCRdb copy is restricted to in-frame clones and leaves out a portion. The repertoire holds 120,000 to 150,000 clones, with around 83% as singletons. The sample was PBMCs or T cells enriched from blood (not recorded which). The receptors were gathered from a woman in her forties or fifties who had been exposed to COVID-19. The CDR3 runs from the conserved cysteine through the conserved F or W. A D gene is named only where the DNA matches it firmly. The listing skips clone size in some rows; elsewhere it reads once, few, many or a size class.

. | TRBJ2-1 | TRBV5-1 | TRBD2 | TGCGCCAGCAGCTTGGCCGTGGCGGGAGGATACAATGAGCAGTTCTTC | CASSLAVAGGYNEQFF
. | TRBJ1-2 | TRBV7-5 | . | TGTGCCAGAAGCTTACTGGTGTCGACAGGGAGGTATGGCTACACCTTC | CARSLLVSTGRYGYTF
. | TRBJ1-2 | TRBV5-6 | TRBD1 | TGTGCCAGCAGCCTGATGTCTGACAGGGGATATGGCTACACCTTC | CASSLMSDRGYGYTF
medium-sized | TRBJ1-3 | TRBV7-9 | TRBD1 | TGTGCCAGCACATCCGGGACAGACGGAAACACCATATATTTT | CASTSGTDGNTIYF
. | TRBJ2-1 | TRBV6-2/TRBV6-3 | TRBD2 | TGTGCCAGCAGCTCGCTCCCTGCGGGAGGGCCGGCGGAGCAGTTCTTC | CASSSLPAGGPAEQFF
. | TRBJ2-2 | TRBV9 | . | TGTGCCAGCAGCGCCACCTGGCCCACCGGGGAGCTGTTTTTT | CASSATWPTGELFF
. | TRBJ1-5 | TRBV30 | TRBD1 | TGTGCCTGGAGTGTATCGACAGGGGGCATGGGACAGCCCCAGCATTTT | CAWSVSTGGMGQPQHF
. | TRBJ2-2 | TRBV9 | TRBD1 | TGTGCCACGTCGGGGACAGGGGCCACCGGGGAGCTGTTTTTT | CATSGTGATGELFF
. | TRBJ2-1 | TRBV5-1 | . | TGCGCCAGCAGCACAGGCTTAGGCCCTAAGCAGTTCTTC | CASSTGLGPKQFF
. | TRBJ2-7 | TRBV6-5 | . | TGTGCCAGCAGATTGGGGGGCTACGAGCAGTACTTC | CASRLGGYEQYF
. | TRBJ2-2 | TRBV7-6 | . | TGTGCCAGCAGCCCAACTCGGGGGACCGGGGAGCTGTTTTTT | CASSPTRGTGELFF
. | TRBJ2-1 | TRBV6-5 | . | TGTGCCAGCGGAAGACTGTCTCTGGTCTTC | CASGRLSLVF
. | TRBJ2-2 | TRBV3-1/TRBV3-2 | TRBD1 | TGTGCCAGCAGCCTATCCGGGACAGGGAACACCGGGGAGCTGTTTTTT | CASSLSGTGNTGELFF
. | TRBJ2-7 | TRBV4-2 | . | TGTGCCAGCAGCCAATTAATCGGGGGGCCCTACGAGCAGTACTTC | CASSQLIGGPYEQYF
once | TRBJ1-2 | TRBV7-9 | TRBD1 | TGTGCCAGCAGCGGGACAGGGCACATTGGTGGCTACACCTTC | CASSGTGHIGGYTF
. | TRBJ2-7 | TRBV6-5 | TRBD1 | TGTGCCAGCAGTCCGGGACAGGGGGCCTACGAGCAGTACTTC | CASSPGQGAYEQYF
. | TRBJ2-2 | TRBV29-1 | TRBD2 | TGCACCATAAAGAGCGGGGGGGACACCGGGGAGCTGTTTTTT | CTIKSGGDTGELFF
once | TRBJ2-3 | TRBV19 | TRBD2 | TGTGCCAGTAGACTCACTCGGGGGGGCACAGATACGCAGTATTTT | CASRLTRGGTDTQYF
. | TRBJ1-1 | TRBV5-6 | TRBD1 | TGTGCCAGCAGCTGGGGGACAGGGAAAGTGAACACTGAAGCTTTCTTT | CASSWGTGKVNTEAFF
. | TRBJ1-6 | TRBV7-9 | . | TGTGCCAGCACCCGGGGGAACTTTAATTCACCCCTCCACTTT | CASTRGNFNSPLHF
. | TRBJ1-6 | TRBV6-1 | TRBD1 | TGTGCCAGCAGTGAATACCAGGGGGCGGAAAATTCACCCCTCCACTTT | CASSEYQGAENSPLHF
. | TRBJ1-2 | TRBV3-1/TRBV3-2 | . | TGTGCCAGCAGCCGGGACAAAGCCTATGGCTACACCTTC | CASSRDKAYGYTF
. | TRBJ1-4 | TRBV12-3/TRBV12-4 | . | TGTGCCAGCAGCTACCGGGGGGGCGAGGAACTGTTTTTT | CASSYRGGEELFF
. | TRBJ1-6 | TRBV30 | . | TGTGCCTGGAGCGCCTCCAGGGAATCACCCCTCCACTTT | CAWSASRESPLHF
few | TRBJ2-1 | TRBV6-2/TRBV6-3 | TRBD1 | TGTGCCAGCAGCCCTAGACAGGGAATCTCCTACAATGAGCAGTTCTTC | CASSPRQGISYNEQFF
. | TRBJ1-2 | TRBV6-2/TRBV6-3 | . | TGTGCCAGCAGTTACGCGGGGGTTGGCTACACCTTC | CASSYAGVGYTF
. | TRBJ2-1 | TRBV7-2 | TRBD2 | TGTGCCAGCAGCTTAATTCCTGGGGCTAGCGGGACCACCTACAATGAGCAGTTCTTC | CASSLIPGASGTTYNEQFF
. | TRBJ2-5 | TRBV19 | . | TGTGCCAGTAGTACTGGGCAGGGGCAAGAGACCCAGTACTTC | CASSTGQGQETQYF